The 25 T cell receptor beta chains reported below all come from one sample, sequenced in a study of cytomegalovirus exposure and HLA in healthy donors. Primers for the PCR totalled 60 Vbeta and 13 Jbeta. Assay: immunoSEQ multiplex PCR; the TCRdb copy retains only in-frame clones and omits some. The profile shows 150,000 or so clones, about 73% of them singletons. Sequencing was carried out using PBMCs. The receptors were gathered from a woman aged 40 to 50 in good health and CMV-seronegative.

J is TRBJ1-1 and V is TRBV2, with D hard to call. The V gene lost 4 bases and the J gene lost 1 base, with 7 bases spanning the gap. Germline CDR1 is SNHLY and CDR2 is FYNNEI. This CDR3 has 13 amino acids. Here the CDR3 DNA reads TGTGCCAGCAGTGGAGGTCCGAACACTGAAGCTTTCTTT. Translating gives CASSGGPNTEAFF.

This clone was observed a few times. This chain links TRBV4-1 with TRBJ2-7, with 7 bases fitting TRBD1. The V segment lost 4 bases and the J segment 3 bases; nucleotides outside the gene matches: 6. CDR3 length: 14 amino acids. CDR1 MGHRA and CDR2 YSYEKL come from the germline V gene. The chain's CDR3 is CASSLRDRDYEQYF. CDR3 sequence (DNA): TGCGCCAGCAGCCTCCGGGACAGAGACTACGAGCAGTACTTC.

V usage is TRBV4-1 and J usage is TRBJ2-7; 7 bases agree with TRBD1. Germline CDR1 and CDR2: MGHRA and YSYEKL. Losses at the gene ends were 1 base for V and 0 bases for J; bases not matched to a gene: 6. This CDR3 contains 16 residues. Here the CDR3 DNA reads TGCGCCAGCAGCCAAGTCGCGACAGGGAGCTCCTACGAGCAGTACTTC. Its protein product is CASSQVATGSSYEQYF.

Here the CDR3 DNA reads TGTGCCAGCAGCCAAGATTCAGCAGGGGAGTATGGCTACACCTTC. Translation gives CASSQDSAGEYGYTF. The chain carries TRBV4-2 and TRBJ1-2; possible D gene TRBD1, 6 bases. Per the germline V gene, CDR1 is LGHNA and CDR2 is YNFKEQ. The CDR3 contains 15 residues. V was clipped by 0 bases and J by 5 bases, with 13 bases between them.

This clone was detected only once. This sequence joins TRBV5-4 and TRBJ2-2, with 15 positions matching TRBD2. CDR3 length: 17 residues. The germline V gene encodes CDR1 SGHNT and CDR2 YYREEE (reference sequence). J was trimmed by 4 bases and V by 4 bases; bases with no gene match: 5. CDR3 sequence: CASSPPGLAGGTGELFF. Here the CDR3 DNA reads TGTGCCAGCAGCCCGCCGGGACTAGCGGGGGGCACCGGGGAGCTGTTTTTT.

The J gene is TRBJ1-2, the V gene TRBV4-1; 12 positions agree with TRBD1. The CDR3 loop spans 14 amino acids. V was clipped by 1 base and J by 8 bases; unmatched bases: 2. Germline loops: CDR1 MGHRA, CDR2 YSYEKL. In DNA form, the CDR3 reads TGCGCCAGCAGCCAAGGGGACAGGGGGCGCGGCTACACCTTC. This codes for CASSQGDRGRGYTF.

This sequence joins TRBV6-1 and TRBJ2-2; 9 positions match TRBD1. CDR1 and CDR2 from the germline V gene are MNHNS and SASEGT. CDR3 length equals 15 residues. V trimming: 5 bases; J trimming: 5 bases; junction bases outside the gene matches: 6. The CDR3 bases are TGTGCCAGCAGTAAACAAGACAGGGGGACCGGGGAGCTGTTTTTT. Its translation: CASSKQDRGTGELFF.

The chain has TRBV19 and TRBJ1-2, with TRBD1 identical over 8 bases. J lost 4 bases, V lost 5 bases, and 6 bases had no gene match. CDR1 and CDR2 (germline): LNHDA, SQIVND (reference sequence). This CDR3 has 14 amino acids. In nucleotides, the CDR3 is TGTGCCAGTAGTCCCTCGGGGACAGGCTATGGCTACACCTTC. Translating it yields CASSPSGTGYGYTF.

This clone has just a few counts. The CDR3 protein is CASSHRENTEAFF. The CDR3 nucleotides read TGCGCCAGCAGCCACAGGGAGAACACTGAAGCTTTCTTT. V and J are TRBV4-1 and TRBJ1-1; possible D gene TRBD1, 5 bases. The CDR3 loop spans 13 amino acids. Per germline, CDR1 MGHRA and CDR2 YSYEKL. V was clipped by 3 bases and J by 1 base, with 6 bases between them.

In its sample, this clone was seen a few times. The chain has TRBV12-5 and TRBJ2-3, with a weak D call TRBD1 (6 bases). CDR3 size: 12 residues. CDR1 and CDR2 (germline): LGHNT, FRNRAP. Between the trimmed V and J ends, which lost 1 base and 8 bases, there was a span of 7 bases. The CDR3 loop reads CASGLDRVTQYF. The DNA of the CDR3 is TGTGCTAGTGGTTTGGACAGGGTTACGCAGTATTTT.

The chain employs TRBV9 and TRBJ2-1; 10 bases match TRBD2. Germline V gene lookup returns CDR1 SGDLS and CDR2 YYNGEE. The junction had 11 bases not matched to a gene; V was cut back by 4 bases and J by 4 bases. This CDR3 is built from 17 residues. The DNA of the CDR3 is TGTGCCAGCAGCCTAAGAACGGGACTAGCGACTTACAATGAGCAGTTCTTC. It codes for CASSLRTGLATYNEQFF.

The chain joins TRBV5-1 to TRBJ2-5; D gene ambiguous. Between the trimmed V and J ends, which lost 4 bases and 10 bases, there was a span of 17 bases. CDR1 and CDR2 (germline): SGHRS, YFSETQ. This CDR3 is built from 13 residues. CDR3 bases: TGCGCCAGCAGCCCATCCCCCCAGGAAGACCAGTACTTC. This translates into CASSPSPQEDQYF.

The chain combines TRBV5-1 with TRBJ2-2; a weak D match, TRBD1 (6 bases). CDR1 is SGHRS, CDR2 YFSETQ, per germline. The CDR3 has 14 amino acids. Trimming took 4 bases from V and 5 from J, leaving 12 bases between them. The CDR3 protein is CASSALDRTGELFF. The CDR3 DNA sequence: TGCGCCAGCAGCGCACTCGACAGGACCGGGGAGCTGTTTTTT.

This rearrangement joins TRBV7-9 to TRBJ2-4; D may be TRBD2 (5 bases). V was shortened by 6 bases and J by 3 bases, with 21 bases between the two germline ends. This CDR3 spans 17 amino acids. Germline V gene sequence: CDR1 SEHNR, CDR2 FQNEAQ (reference sequence). This CDR3 reads CASRSNGQRGNKNIQYF. CDR3 DNA sequence: TGTGCCAGCAGATCTAACGGTCAACGGGGAAACAAAAACATTCAGTACTTC. Supplemented by reference TRBV7-9 and TRBJ2-4, the full variable domain reads DTGVSQNPRHKITKRGQNVTFRCDPISEHNRLYWYRQTLGQGPEFLTYFQNEAQLEKSRLLSDRFSAERPKGSFSTLEIQRTEQGDSAMYLCASRSNGQRGNKNIQYFGAGTRLSVL.

The V gene is TRBV18, the J gene TRBJ2-1; 8 positions match TRBD1. There are 19 residues in the CDR3. The V gene end was trimmed by 1 base and the J gene end by 7 bases; junction bases not matched to a gene: 18. Germline loops: CDR1 KGHSH, CDR2 LQKENI. CDR3 in amino acids: CASSPRWTGTIGSLNEQFF. The CDR3 DNA reads as TGTGCCAGCTCACCACGTTGGACAGGGACAATCGGGTCGCTAAATGAGCAGTTCTTC.

V usage is TRBV2 and J usage is TRBJ2-5, with 8 bases lining up with TRBD2. V lost 2 bases to trimming and J lost 1 base; unmatched junction nucleotides: 9. The length of the CDR3 is 17 residues. From germline, CDR1 is SNHLY and CDR2 FYNNEI. The CDR3 loop reads CASSEPQRGGIQETQYF. In nucleotides, the CDR3 is TGTGCCAGCAGTGAACCCCAACGGGGGGGGATCCAAGAGACCCAGTACTTC.

This clone was recorded a few times. The chain combines TRBV5-6 with TRBJ2-3, with a weak D call TRBD1 (5 bases). The CDR3 is 16 amino acids. Germline CDR1 and CDR2: SGHDT and YYEEEE. Trimming removed 3 bases from V and 4 bases from J, with 18 bases in between. Here the CDR3 reads CASSWVGQDLPDTQYF. The CDR3 DNA follows: TGTGCCAGCAGCTGGGTGGGGCAGGACCTACCAGATACGCAGTATTTT.

V is TRBV15 and J is TRBJ1-5; 7 bases align to TRBD1. The CDR3 sequence is 14 residues long. V lost 1 base to trimming and J lost 6 bases; unmatched junction nucleotides: 3. Germline lookup yields CDR1 LNHNV and CDR2 YYDKDF (reference sequence). The CDR3 DNA is TGTGCCACCAGCAGAGCAGGGGGTGGTCAGCCCCAGCATTTT. Protein sequence: CATSRAGGGQPQHF.

This clone appeared a single time. This rearrangement joins TRBV7-6 to TRBJ1-5; 8 bases are shared with TRBD1. This CDR3 comprises 13 residues. The V gene's germline CDR1 is SGHVS and CDR2 FNYEAQ. Losses at the gene ends were 1 base for V and 8 bases for J; bases not matched to a gene: 1. CDR3 residues: CASSLDRGKPQHF. Written as DNA, the CDR3 is TGTGCCAGCAGCTTAGACAGGGGGAAGCCCCAGCATTTT.

This chain connects TRBV19 to TRBJ2-1; 9 bases line up with TRBD1. V shed 6 bases and J 3 bases; nucleotides not matched to a gene: 6. Germline V lookup: CDR1 LNHDA, CDR2 SQIVND (reference sequence). The CDR3 loop spans 15 amino acids. CDR3 DNA: TGTGCCAGTAGAAGTCCGGGACAGGGCTACAATGAGCAGTTCTTC. This encodes CASRSPGQGYNEQFF.

As concerns this clone: Other DNA sequences in this sample translate to the same CDR3. This chain uses TRBV5-6 with TRBJ2-6, with D possibly being TRBD2 (5 bases). CDR1 SGHDT and CDR2 YYEEEE come from the germline V gene. The V gene lost 4 bases and the J gene lost 1 base, with 9 bases spanning the gap. CDR3 length: 15 residues. The CDR3, as DNA: TGTGCCAGCAGCCGGACTTCGTCTGGGGCCAACGTCCTGACTTTC. Translation gives CASSRTSSGANVLTF. Full variable domain (remainder filled in from reference TRBV5-6 and TRBJ2-6): DAGVTQSPTHLIKTRGQQVTLRCSPKSGHDTVSWYQQALGQGPQFIFQYYEEEERQRGNFPDRFSGHQFPNYSSELNVNALLLGDSALYLCASSRTSSGANVLTFGAGSRLTVL.

The CDR3 is CASRTESYEQYF. The CDR3 DNA reads as TGTGCCAGCAGAACGGAGTCCTACGAGCAGTACTTC. This rearrangement joins TRBV2 to TRBJ2-7; D is unresolved. V was shortened by 6 bases and J by 1 base, with 7 bases between the two germline ends. This CDR3 is built from 12 residues. Germline loops: CDR1 SNHLY, CDR2 FYNNEI.

CDR3 nucleotides: TGCGCCAGCAGCAAACTAGCCCGGACGGCCAGGTTTTACGAGCAGTACTTC. This encodes CASSKLARTARFYEQYF. V usage is TRBV5-1 and J usage is TRBJ2-7, with TRBD2 as a possible D gene (6 bases). Germline V lookup: CDR1 SGHRS, CDR2 YFSETQ. This CDR3 contains 17 residues. The V and J ends lost 4 bases and 4 bases respectively, with 24 bases between them.

This chain joins TRBV19 and TRBJ1-5; no reliable D call. V was shortened by 8 bases and J by 9 bases, with 17 bases between the two germline ends. CDR1 LNHDA and CDR2 SQIVND come from the germline V gene (reference sequence). The CDR3 runs to 13 residues. The CDR3 spells CASALGSTWPQHF. Here the CDR3 DNA reads TGTGCCAGTGCCCTCGGGTCGACTTGGCCCCAGCATTTT.

This chain joins TRBV28 and TRBJ1-5, with 12 bases that match TRBD1. Germline V lookup: CDR1 MDHEN, CDR2 SYDVKM. CDR3 length equals 17 residues. Unmatched junction bases numbered 6, after V lost 5 bases and J lost 1 base. DNA for the CDR3: TGTGCCAGCAGTCCGGGACAGGGGGCGCCCAGCAATCAGCCCCAGCATTTT. It specifies CASSPGQGAPSNQPQHF.